The 27 T cell receptor beta chains given below trace back to one sample, sequenced in a study of a mutant IDH1 vaccine in newly diagnosed glioma. The method was immunoSEQ multiplex PCR; TCRdb's version includes in-frame clones alone and lacks a portion of them. The sample shows roughly 70,000 clones, roughly 85% of them seen only once. Time point: baseline, week 1 (first vaccination visit). Specified treatment: pre-vaccination baseline after standard-of-care therapy. The sample consisted of PBMCs, taken from a glioma patient treated with radiotherapy, temozolomide or both. The origin of the receptors is a man in his thirties or forties with glioma.

This sequence joins TRBV7-8 and TRBJ2-3; D gene uncertain. CDR1 and CDR2 from the germline V gene are SGHVS and FQNEAQ. Trimming pared 5 bases from V and 6 bases from J, leaving 15 bases between. The CDR3 extends over 14 amino acids. CDR3 nucleotides: TGTGCCAGCAGCGCCTTTCGCTTTGTCGATACGCAGTATTTT. It codes for CASSAFRFVDTQYF. Supplemented by reference TRBV7-8 and TRBJ2-3, the full variable domain reads GAGVSQSPRYKVAKRGQDVALRCDPISGHVSLFWYQQALGQGPEFLTYFQNEAQLDKSGLPSDRFFAERPEGSVSTLKIQRTQQEDSAVYLCASSAFRFVDTQYFGPGTRLTVL.

This chain connects TRBV18 to TRBJ1-1; TRBD1 agrees at 7 bases. Per germline, CDR1 KGHSH and CDR2 LQKENI. The CDR3 extends over 14 amino acids. The V and J ends lost 3 bases and 4 bases, in that order; junction bases with no gene match: 5. CDR3 DNA sequence: TGTGCCAGCTCACCCACTTGGACAGGCACTGAAGCTTTCTTT. It specifies CASSPTWTGTEAFF.

This rearrangement joins TRBV9 to TRBJ1-3, with a possible D match to TRBD1 (5 bases). CDR1 SGDLS and CDR2 YYNGEE come from the germline V gene. Deletions cut 0 bases from V and 0 bases from J, with 16 bases between. The CDR3 covers 18 residues. CDR3 bases: TGTGCCAGCAGCGTAGCATTGGGGGACTCCGGCTCTGGAAACACCATATATTTT. Its protein is CASSVALGDSGSGNTIYF.

The chain links TRBV10-2 to TRBJ1-4; no clear D. In germline, CDR1 is WSHSY, CDR2 SAAADI. CDR3 size: 14 residues. V lost 0 bases, J lost 10 bases, and 12 bases lay in between. DNA of the CDR3: TGCGCCAGCAGTGAGTCGAACAACTACAGAAAACTGTTTTTT. This gives the protein CASSESNNYRKLFF.

CDR3 sequence (DNA): TGCGCCAGCAGCCGCGGGGGGGCGGCCGGGGAGCTGTTTTTT. Protein: CASSRGGAAGELFF. The chain uses TRBV4-1 and TRBJ2-2, with 9 bases matching TRBD2. The length of the CDR3 is 14 residues. Germline V gives CDR1 MGHRA, CDR2 YSYEKL. J lost 6 bases, V lost 4 bases, and 3 bases had no gene match.

This chain joins TRBV2 and TRBJ1-5; D unclear. This CDR3 has 13 residues. Germline-derived CDR1 and CDR2 are SNHLY and FYNNEI. V lost 6 bases and J lost 2, with 8 bases in between. The CDR3 protein is CASRKLGNQPQHF. The CDR3 DNA reads TGTGCCAGCAGAAAATTGGGCAATCAGCCCCAGCATTTT. Based on the CDR3 plus reference TRBV2 and TRBJ1-5, the full variable domain is EPEVTQTPSHQVTQMGQEVILRCVPISNHLYFYWYRQILGQKVEFLVSFYNNEISEKSEIFDDQFSVERPDGSNFTLKIRSTKLEDSAMYFCASRKLGNQPQHFGDGTRLSIL.

J is TRBJ1-1 and V is TRBV19; a possible D gene is TRBD1 (6 bases). Germline CDR1 reads LNHDA; CDR2 reads SQIVND (reference sequence). Trimming removed 3 bases at V and 2 bases at J, with 25 bases between. The CDR3 sequence is 19 residues long. The CDR3 sequence: CASSMRGHRRIFGNTEAFF. The CDR3 coding sequence is TGTGCCAGTAGTATGAGGGGACACAGGCGAATCTTCGGTAACACTGAAGCTTTCTTT.

The V gene is TRBV19, the J gene TRBJ2-2; TRBD2 agrees at 8 bases. This CDR3 has 15 amino acids. CDR1 and CDR2 (germline): LNHDA, SQIVND (reference sequence). V shed 6 bases, J shed 4 bases, and the junction held 7 bases outside the gene matches. CDR3 protein: CASSLLAEGTGELFF. DNA for the CDR3: TGTGCCAGTAGCCTACTAGCGGAGGGCACCGGGGAGCTGTTTTTT.

This sequence joins TRBV13 and TRBJ2-7; tentatively, D is TRBD2 (6 bases). The CDR3 spans 13 residues. CDR1 is PRHDT, CDR2 FYEKMQ, per germline (reference sequence). V was pared by 3 bases and J by 6 bases, with 12 bases between. This CDR3 is CASSLGLPAEQYF. The CDR3 bases are TGTGCCAGCAGCTTGGGACTCCCGGCCGAGCAGTACTTC.

V and J are TRBV6-5 and TRBJ2-3, with D possibly TRBD2 on 5 matching bases. This CDR3 contains 13 residues. Germline CDR1 is MNHEY and CDR2 is SVGAGI. With 7 bases removed from V and 4 bases from J, the gap between germline ends came to 12 bases. The CDR3 nucleotides read TGTGCCAGCACCCCGCGGGCCGCAGATACGCAGTATTTT. Translation: CASTPRAADTQYF.

The CDR3 DNA reads TGTGCCAGCAGTCTGCTTTGGGGCAATGAGCAGTTCTTC. Encoded protein: CASSLLWGNEQFF. This chain uses TRBV28 with TRBJ2-1; D is ambiguous. Germline V lookup: CDR1 MDHEN, CDR2 SYDVKM. The CDR3 sequence is 13 residues long. Trimming left V 5 bases short and J 6 bases short, with 11 bases between.

In nucleotides, the CDR3 is TGTGCCAGCAGTTTAGGACAGAATAACTATGGCTACACCTTC. Protein: CASSLGQNNYGYTF. The rearrangement uses TRBV28 and TRBJ1-2, with D possibly being TRBD1 (6 bases). This CDR3 is built from 14 residues. CDR1 and CDR2 from the germline V gene are MDHEN and SYDVKM. V gave up 2 bases and J gave up 1 base, with 8 bases separating them.

The V call is TRBV15, the J call TRBJ1-5; no definite D call. The CDR3 extends over 15 amino acids. Trimming took off 0 bases at V and 0 bases at J, with 6 bases between the two ends. Germline CDR1 reads LNHNV; CDR2 reads YYDKDF (reference sequence). CDR3 in amino acids: CATSREILSNQPQHF. The CDR3 DNA reads TGTGCCACCAGCAGAGAAATCCTTAGCAATCAGCCCCAGCATTTT.

The CDR3 sequence: CASSLAYPEEKTQYF. The DNA for the CDR3 is TGTGCCAGCAGCTTAGCGTATCCCGAGGAGAAGACGCAGTATTTT. This chain uses TRBV11-2 with TRBJ2-3; D is ambiguous. V lost 1 base to trimming and J lost 9 bases, with 17 bases between them. The CDR3 sequence is 15 residues long. Germline lookup yields CDR1 SGHAT and CDR2 FQNNGV.

The gene calls are TRBV28 and TRBJ1-2; D possibly corresponds to TRBD1 (6 bases). From germline, CDR1 is MDHEN and CDR2 SYDVKM. Trimming pared 5 bases from V and 5 bases from J, leaving 21 bases between. The CDR3 sequence is 16 residues long. The CDR3, as DNA: TGTGCCAGCAGTCATAACCTACAGGGCCCCGGGTATGGCTACACCTTC. Translated, it gives CASSHNLQGPGYGYTF.

This clone was picked up one time. The chain employs TRBV28 and TRBJ1-2; no reliable D call. The length of the CDR3 is 12 residues. The V end was cut by 1 base, the J end by 1 base, with 1 base between. From germline, CDR1 is MDHEN and CDR2 SYDVKM. CDR3 region: CASSLFNYGYTF. The DNA of the CDR3 is TGTGCCAGCAGTTTATTTAACTATGGCTACACCTTC.

V and J are TRBV14 and TRBJ2-5; D unclear. Germline CDR1 is SGHDN and CDR2 is FVKESK. The CDR3 contains 13 residues. Trimming took off 3 bases at V and 8 bases at J, with 13 bases between the two ends. The CDR3 here is CASSQVLADTQYF. In nucleotides, the CDR3 is TGTGCCAGCAGCCAGGTGTTGGCGGATACCCAGTACTTC.

The chain is built from TRBV2 and TRBJ2-5; 12 bases are shared with TRBD2. The germline gives CDR1 SNHLY, CDR2 FYNNEI. Trimming cost V 6 bases and J 5 bases; bases outside gene matches: 7. This CDR3 spans 15 amino acids. DNA of the CDR3: TGTGCCAGCAGGGAGACTAGCGGGGGCCGGGAGACCCAGTACTTC. This sequence encodes CASRETSGGRETQYF.

The chain joins TRBV7-8 to TRBJ1-5, with D possibly being TRBD1 (5 bases). The CDR3 is made up of 14 amino acids. Trimming left V 1 base short and J 2 bases short, with 6 bases between. The germline gives CDR1 SGHVS, CDR2 FQNEAQ. Here the CDR3 reads CASSLGGGNQPQHF. The CDR3 nucleotides are TGTGCCAGCAGCTTAGGAGGGGGCAATCAGCCCCAGCATTTT.

This clone was recorded once. The rearrangement uses TRBV19 and TRBJ2-2; no clear D. V gave up 6 bases and J gave up 4 bases, with 9 bases separating them. Germline V gives CDR1 LNHDA, CDR2 SQIVND (reference sequence). This CDR3 contains 13 residues. CDR3 loop: CASRLYSTGELFF. In DNA, the CDR3 is TGTGCCAGTAGATTGTACAGCACCGGGGAGCTGTTTTTT.

The rearrangement uses TRBV18 and TRBJ2-7; 9 nucleotides align to TRBD2. Germline loops: CDR1 KGHSH, CDR2 LQKENI. CDR3 length: 15 residues. Trimming took 4 bases from V and 0 from J; bases not matched to a gene: 4. In DNA form, the CDR3 reads TGTGCCAGCTCACGGCGGACTAGCGACTCCTACGAGCAGTACTTC. Its translation is CASSRRTSDSYEQYF.

The CDR3 here is CASRSRGMQGRETQYF. In DNA form, the CDR3 reads TGTGCCAGCAGGTCCAGGGGGATGCAAGGAAGGGAGACCCAGTACTTC. The rearrangement uses TRBV28 and TRBJ2-5, with 7 bases matching TRBD1. Losses at the gene ends were 6 bases for V and 5 bases for J; bases not matched to a gene: 15. The germline V gene encodes CDR1 MDHEN and CDR2 SYDVKM. The CDR3 covers 16 residues.

The V call is TRBV7-8, the J call TRBJ1-1, with D possibly matching TRBD1 (6 bases). Germline CDR1 reads SGHVS; CDR2 reads FQNEAQ. This CDR3 is built from 15 residues. Trimming pared 5 bases from V and 6 bases from J, leaving 19 bases between. The CDR3 loop is CASSRPGHSWAEAFF. The CDR3 nucleotides read TGTGCCAGCAGCAGACCGGGACACTCATGGGCTGAAGCTTTCTTT.

V gene TRBV2 combines with J gene TRBJ2-2, with 9 bases identical to TRBD1. V gave up 6 bases and J gave up 5 bases; unmatched junction bases: 4. The germline V gene encodes CDR1 SNHLY and CDR2 FYNNEI. There are 14 residues in the CDR3. Written as DNA, the CDR3 is TGTGCCAGCAGGGACAGGGGAATGACCGGGGAGCTGTTTTTT. It codes for CASRDRGMTGELFF.

In this sample, this clone turned up a few times. The gene calls are TRBV7-9 and TRBJ1-1, with TRBD1 identical over 7 bases. V dropped 5 bases and J dropped 0; count of bases not matched to a gene: 9. The germline V gene has CDR1 SEHNR and CDR2 FQNEAQ (reference sequence). The CDR3 consists of 16 residues. Here the CDR3 DNA reads TGTGCCAGCAGCCTAAAGCGACAGGGCATGAACACTGAAGCTTTCTTT. It is translated as CASSLKRQGMNTEAFF.

The CDR3 loop is CACSRGSGANVLTF. The DNA of the CDR3 is TGTGCCTGTTCCAGGGGATCTGGGGCCAACGTCCTGACTTTC. The genes are TRBV30 and TRBJ2-6; D is possibly TRBD1 (6 bases). This CDR3 is built from 14 residues. Germline assignment: CDR1 GTSNPN and CDR2 SVGIG (reference sequence). The V gene lost 6 bases and the J gene lost 1 base, with 10 bases spanning the gap.

The chain employs TRBV21-1 and TRBJ2-5. TRBV21-1 is shown as a pseudogene. The CDR3 loop spans 11 amino acids. The CDR3 DNA sequence: TGTGCCAGCACCTCATTAGAGACCCAGTACTTC. It codes for CASTSLETQYF.